This entry features one T cell receptor beta chain sequence. Different DNA sequences within this sample yield the same CDR3. The method was immunoSEQ multiplex PCR; TCRdb's version includes in-frame clones alone and lacks a portion of them. The data contain 90,000 or so clones, around 95% of them seen just once; the ten biggest clones take up 0.34%. These data belong to a study of technical replicates of blood from a handful of donors. Germline values: CDR1 SGHRS, CDR2 YFSETQ. V was clipped by 1 base and J by 0 bases, with 11 bases between them. The CDR3 contains 16 residues. V and J are TRBV5-1 and TRBJ2-1, with D perhaps TRBD1 (7 bases). The TCR was taken from a human donor in good health. Sample: T cells isolated from PBMCs. This chain's CDR3 is CASSLSGGSSYNEQFF. In DNA, the CDR3 is TGCGCCAGCAGCTTGTCAGGGGGGAGCTCCTACAATGAGCAGTTCTTC. Combining the CDR3 with reference TRBV5-1 and TRBJ2-1 gives the whole variable domain KAGVTQTPRYLIKTRGQQVTLSCSPISGHRSVSWYQQTPGQGLQFLFEYFSETQRNKGNFPGRFSGRQFSNSRSEMNVSTLELGDSALYLCASSLSGGSSYNEQFFGPGTRLTVL.